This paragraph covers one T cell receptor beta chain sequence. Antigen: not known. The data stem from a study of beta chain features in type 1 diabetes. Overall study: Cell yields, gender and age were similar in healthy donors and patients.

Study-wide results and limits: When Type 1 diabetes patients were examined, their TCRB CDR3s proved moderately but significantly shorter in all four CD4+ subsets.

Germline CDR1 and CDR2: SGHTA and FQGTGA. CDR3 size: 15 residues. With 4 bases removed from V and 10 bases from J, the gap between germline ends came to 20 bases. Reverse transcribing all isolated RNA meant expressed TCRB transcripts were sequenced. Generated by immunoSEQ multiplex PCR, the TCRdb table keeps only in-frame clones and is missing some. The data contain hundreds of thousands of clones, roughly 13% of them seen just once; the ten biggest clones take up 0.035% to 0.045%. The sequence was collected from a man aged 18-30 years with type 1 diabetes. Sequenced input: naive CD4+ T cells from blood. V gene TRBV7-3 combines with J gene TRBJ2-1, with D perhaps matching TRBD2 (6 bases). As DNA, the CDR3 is TGTGCCAGCAGCTCGCAAGGGACTGCCGGCGGCGAGCAGTTCTTC. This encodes CASSSQGTAGGEQFF. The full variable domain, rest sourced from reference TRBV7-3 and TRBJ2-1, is GAGVSQTPSNKVTEKGKYVELRCDPISGHTALYWYRQSLGQGPEFLIYFQGTGAADDSGLPNDRFFAVRPEGSVSTLKIQRTERGDSAVYLCASSSQGTAGGEQFFGPGTRLTVL.